This TCR beta chain was retrieved from a study of T cells after posttransplantation cyclophosphamide. The protocol was immunoSEQ multiplex PCR, while the TCRdb copy is restricted to in-frame clones and leaves out a portion. The sample shows around 20,000 clones, around four fifths of them seen only once. Between the trimmed V and J ends, which lost 7 bases and 2 bases, there was a span of 12 bases. The CDR3 is 14 residues long. CDR1 SEHNR and CDR2 FQNEAQ come from the germline V gene (reference sequence). Comments on this clone: What it recognizes is unknown.

Study observations and caveats: After PTCy, TRB diversity resembled that of CNI/methotrexate controls. Tissue-infiltrating T cells from skin or gut overlapped little with blood T cells.

This related bone marrow graft donor gave peripheral blood on the day of marrow donation. The chain uses TRBV7-9 and TRBJ1-3, with no clear D. The material sequenced was memory CD4+ T cells sorted from blood. The receptor comes from a man aged 25 to 45 in good health and a related stem cell transplant donor. The CDR3 region has the DNA TGTGCCAGCACCCCCGGTCTCCCTGGAAACACCATATATTTT. This gives the protein CASTPGLPGNTIYF. The whole variable domain, filled in from reference TRBV7-9 and TRBJ1-3, reads DTGVSQNPRHKITKRGQNVTFRCDPISEHNRLYWYRQTLGQGPEFLTYFQNEAQLEKSRLLSDRFSAERPKGSFSTLEIQRTEQGDSAMYLCASTPGLPGNTIYFGEGSWLTVV.